The 26 T cell receptor beta chains below come from one sample, sequenced in a study of T cell changes during pregnancy in multiple sclerosis. Repertoires were generated with immunoSEQ multiplex PCR, while TCRdb's copy carries only in-frame clones and drops some. The data contain tens of thousands of clones, roughly 90% of them singletons. Source: CD4+ T cells from peripheral blood mononuclear cells, taken in the first trimester of pregnancy. The receptors derive from a female donor with multiple sclerosis, enrolled in a pregnancy study.

This rearrangement joins TRBV6-1 to TRBJ1-4; D not resolved. Germline V gene lookup returns CDR1 MNHNS and CDR2 SASEGT. Trimming shortened V by 4 bases and J by 3 bases, and 6 bases separated the two germline ends. This CDR3 is 13 amino acids long. Here the CDR3 DNA reads TGTGCCAGCAGTGCTGTTCCTAATGAAAAACTGTTTTTT. This gives the protein CASSAVPNEKLFF.

The V and J genes are TRBV7-2 and TRBJ2-7, with D possibly being TRBD2 (7 bases). The length of the CDR3 is 15 residues. Trimming took off 0 bases at V and 4 bases at J, with 13 bases between the two ends. Germline V CDR1 and CDR2: SGHTA, FQGNSA. The chain's CDR3 is CASSLAGGGQYEQYF. CDR3 bases: TGTGCCAGCAGCTTAGCGGGAGGGGGTCAGTACGAGCAGTACTTC.

This sequence joins TRBV2 and TRBJ2-4; D gene unclear. This CDR3 is 10 amino acids long. Trimming took 5 bases from V and 6 from J, leaving 2 bases between them. Germline CDR1 reads SNHLY; CDR2 reads FYNNEI. For the CDR3, the DNA is TGTGCCAGCAGTCGAAACATTCAGTACTTC. Its translation: CASSRNIQYF.

The chain employs TRBV28 and TRBJ2-7, with D possibly being TRBD2 (8 bases). V was shortened by 5 bases and J by 12 bases, with 20 bases between the two germline ends. Germline V gene sequence: CDR1 MDHEN, CDR2 SYDVKM. This CDR3 has 13 amino acids. DNA of the CDR3: TGTGCCAGCAGTCCGGGGGGGGGACAGTTGCGGTACTTC. This gives the protein CASSPGGGQLRYF.

The genes are TRBV19 and TRBJ1-1; weak D call: TRBD1 (5 bases). Germline values: CDR1 LNHDA, CDR2 SQIVND (reference sequence). CDR3 length: 14 residues. V was trimmed by 7 bases and J by 1 base, leaving 13 bases between them. The CDR3 protein is CASTTVGGNTEAFF. In nucleotides, the CDR3 is TGTGCCAGTACCACCGTGGGGGGGAACACTGAAGCTTTCTTT.

The chain uses TRBV6-1 and TRBJ1-2, with 7 bases identical to TRBD1. The CDR3 sequence is 13 residues long. Unmatched junction bases numbered 8, after V lost 8 bases and J lost 5 bases. Germline values: CDR1 MNHNS, CDR2 SASEGT. CDR3 in DNA: TGTGCCAGCGAGCAAGCAGGGGGATATGGCTACACCTTC. Translating gives CASEQAGGYGYTF.

This clone has a single count. The chain joins TRBV28 to TRBJ2-7; TRBD2 matches at 7 bases. V lost 6 bases to trimming and J lost 3 bases; unmatched junction nucleotides: 11. CDR1 is MDHEN, CDR2 SYDVKM, per germline. The CDR3 contains 15 residues. The CDR3 here is CASSNPGLELYEQYF. In DNA, the CDR3 is TGTGCCAGCAGCAATCCCGGACTAGAGCTCTACGAGCAGTACTTC.

The rearrangement links TRBV4-2 to TRBJ1-5, with D hard to call. The germline CDR1 and CDR2 sequences are LGHNA and YNFKEQ. The CDR3 consists of 14 residues. Trimming stripped 4 bases from V and 5 bases from J, with 12 bases between. CDR3 sequence (DNA): TGTGCCAGCAGCCCTTCTTTAGCGGATCAGCCCCAGCATTTT. Translation gives CASSPSLADQPQHF.

This clone has more than one count but fewer than ten. V gene TRBV30 combines with J gene TRBJ1-5; 7 nucleotides agree with TRBD1. Germline V gene data show CDR1 as GTSNPN and CDR2 as SVGIG (reference sequence). The CDR3 covers 14 residues. V shed 5 bases, J shed 6 bases, and the junction held 10 bases outside the gene matches. The CDR3 loop is CAWDKGQFGQPQHF. The CDR3 coding sequence is TGTGCCTGGGATAAGGGACAGTTCGGTCAGCCCCAGCATTTT.

The chain joins TRBV7-9 to TRBJ2-3, with TRBD1 identical over 7 bases. This CDR3 has 16 amino acids. The germline CDR1 and CDR2 sequences are SEHNR and FQNEAQ (reference sequence). The V gene end was trimmed by 1 base and the J gene end by 2 bases; junction bases not matched to a gene: 6. DNA for the CDR3: TGTGCCAGCAGCTTAGATAGACAGGGACACACAGATACGCAGTATTTT. As protein: CASSLDRQGHTDTQYF.

The chain is built from TRBV6-1 and TRBJ2-7; D might be TRBD1 (6 bases). Per germline, CDR1 MNHNS and CDR2 SASEGT. The CDR3 consists of 14 residues. V was cut by 6 bases and J by 2 bases, with 14 bases left in between. The CDR3 is CASSRDIRTYEQYF. As DNA, the CDR3 is TGTGCCAGCAGCCGGGACATACGGACCTACGAGCAGTACTTC.

The chain combines TRBV23-1 with TRBJ1-1, with 9 bases matching TRBD1. TRBV23-1 is an ORF, with its function uncertain. CDR3 length: 15 amino acids. V was clipped by 0 bases and J by 5 bases; unmatched bases: 4. CDR3: CASSQSWDRVTEAFF. Written as DNA, the CDR3 is TGCGCCAGCAGTCAATCGTGGGACAGGGTTACTGAAGCTTTCTTT.

DNA for the CDR3: TGTGCCAGCAGCTCGTCCCGGTGGGGGGTTACGCAGTATTTT. Translated: CASSSSRWGVTQYF. The V gene is TRBV7-2, the J gene TRBJ2-3; TRBD2 might be the D (6 bases). The germline V and J ends were trimmed by 4 bases and 8 bases, with 16 bases remaining between them. Germline V gene data show CDR1 as SGHTA and CDR2 as FQGNSA. The CDR3 has 14 amino acids. The whole variable domain, filled in from reference TRBV7-2 and TRBJ2-3, reads GAGVSQSPSNKVTEKGKDVELRCDPISGHTALYWYRQSLGQGLEFLIYFQGNSAPDKSGLPSDRFSAERTGGSVSTLTIQRTQQEDSAVYLCASSSSRWGVTQYFGPGTRLTVL.

The chain carries TRBV19 and TRBJ2-7; 8 bases are a match to TRBD2. J gave up 5 bases and V 3 bases, and 6 bases lay outside the gene matches. CDR1 is LNHDA and CDR2 is SQIVND in the germline V gene (reference sequence). This CDR3 comprises 14 residues. The CDR3 reads CASSILWREDEQYF. The CDR3 region has the DNA TGTGCCAGTAGTATCCTGTGGCGGGAGGACGAGCAGTACTTC.

V and J are TRBV19 and TRBJ1-2; D might be TRBD1 (6 bases). This CDR3 region has 12 residues. Trimming took off 3 bases at V and 7 bases at J, with 9 bases between the two ends. Germline values: CDR1 LNHDA, CDR2 SQIVND (reference sequence). The CDR3 sequence is CASSIRGGGYTF. DNA of the CDR3: TGTGCCAGTAGTATCAGGGGTGGTGGCTACACCTTC.

This rearrangement joins TRBV5-1 to TRBJ2-5; the match to TRBD2 covers 9 bases. Trimming removed 3 bases from V and 2 bases from J; junction bases left unmatched: 17. The CDR3 consists of 19 residues. Germline loops: CDR1 SGHRS, CDR2 YFSETQ. In nucleotides, the CDR3 is TGCGCCAGCAGCTCCTCTAAGGGTGTAGCGGGAGTTGGACAAGAGACCCAGTACTTC. This encodes CASSSSKGVAGVGQETQYF.

The rearrangement links TRBV30 to TRBJ2-1; D might be TRBD2 (6 bases). The CDR3 sequence is 13 residues long. V lost 2 bases to trimming and J lost 7 bases, with 12 bases between them. Germline loops: CDR1 GTSNPN, CDR2 SVGIG (reference sequence). Here the CDR3 reads CAWSRSTSNEQFF. The CDR3 bases are TGTGCCTGGAGTCGTTCGACTAGTAATGAGCAGTTCTTC.

The V call is TRBV4-1, the J call TRBJ2-1; 7 nucleotides line up with TRBD2. Germline loops: CDR1 MGHRA, CDR2 YSYEKL. Trimming cost V 4 bases and J 2 bases; bases outside gene matches: 8. The CDR3 consists of 16 residues. As DNA, the CDR3 is TGCGCCAGCAGCCGTTTGGGACTAACAACCTACAATGAGCAGTTCTTC. The encoded protein is CASSRLGLTTYNEQFF.

In this sample, this clone turned up once. The CDR3 region is CASSPRLAGTNEQFF. In DNA form, the CDR3 reads TGTGCCAGCAGCCCTCGACTAGCGGGAACGAATGAGCAGTTCTTC. This chain links TRBV6-5 with TRBJ2-1, with 11 bases that match TRBD2. This CDR3 has 15 amino acids. Germline CDR1 and CDR2: MNHEY and SVGAGI. Trimming cost V 6 bases and J 7 bases; bases outside gene matches: 8.

The chain couples TRBV27 to TRBJ2-4, with D perhaps matching TRBD2 (6 bases). Trimming took off 6 bases at V and 0 bases at J, with 30 bases between the two ends. In germline, CDR1 is MNHEY, CDR2 SMNVEV (reference sequence). The CDR3 spans 21 residues. The CDR3 DNA follows: TGTGCCAGCAGCCCTAGTGGCCTAGCGCGGAACCTGGGACTAGCCAAAAACATTCAGTACTTC. Residues: CASSPSGLARNLGLAKNIQYF.

The chain couples TRBV4-2 to TRBJ2-1; TRBD2 matches at 12 bases. CDR1 and CDR2 from the germline V gene are LGHNA and YNFKEQ. The CDR3 consists of 16 residues. Trimming took 0 bases from V and 5 from J; bases not matched to a gene: 2. In DNA, the CDR3 is TGTGCCAGCAGCCAAGAAGGACTAGCGGGACACAATGAGCAGTTCTTC. Translating it yields CASSQEGLAGHNEQFF.

This chain connects TRBV28 to TRBJ1-2; possibly TRBD1 for D (5 bases). This CDR3 has 14 amino acids. CDR1 and CDR2 from the germline V gene are MDHEN and SYDVKM. The V end lost 3 bases, the J end lost 4 bases, and 12 bases lay between the germline ends. CDR3 sequence reads: CASSFGGLGYGYTF. Here the CDR3 DNA reads TGTGCCAGCAGTTTTGGGGGACTTGGCTATGGCTACACCTTC.

The V and J genes are TRBV5-5 and TRBJ1-2, with D maybe TRBD1 (5 bases). Trimming pared 4 bases from V and 0 bases from J, leaving 10 bases between. The CDR3 loop spans 14 amino acids. Per germline, CDR1 SGHKS and CDR2 YYEKEE (reference sequence). The CDR3 region is CASSLTASNYGYTF. The CDR3 DNA sequence: TGTGCCAGCAGCCTGACAGCCTCTAACTATGGCTACACCTTC. Full variable domain (remainder filled in from reference TRBV5-5 and TRBJ1-2): DAGVTQSPTHLIKTRGQQVTLRCSPISGHKSVSWYQQVLGQGPQFIFQYYEKEERGRGNFPDRFSARQFPNYSSELNVNALLLGDSALYLCASSLTASNYGYTFGSGTRLTVV.

The chain joins TRBV15 to TRBJ1-5, with 8 bases fitting TRBD1. This CDR3 has 14 amino acids. Germline assignment: CDR1 LNHNV and CDR2 YYDKDF (reference sequence). After removal of 5 bases from V and 7 bases from J, the junction contained 7 bases not matched to a gene. The CDR3 coding sequence is TGTGCCACCAGCCAGGACAGGGTAAGGCAGCCCCAGCATTTT. This translates into CATSQDRVRQPQHF.

The chain joins TRBV6-5 to TRBJ1-1; no reliable D call. Germline loops: CDR1 MNHEY, CDR2 SVGAGI. V lost 1 base and J 1 base, leaving 10 bases between the germline ends. The CDR3 length is 15 residues. The DNA of the CDR3 is TGTGCCAGCAGTTACTTTCCGCAGTCGAACACTGAAGCTTTCTTT. The encoded protein is CASSYFPQSNTEAFF.

V gene TRBV9 combines with J gene TRBJ2-4; D unclear. Germline CDR1 SGDLS, CDR2 YYNGEE. This CDR3 is built from 13 residues. V lost 4 bases, J lost 7 bases, and 12 bases lay in between. CDR3 protein: CASSPIVSNIQYF. CDR3 DNA sequence: TGTGCCAGCAGCCCGATAGTATCGAACATTCAGTACTTC.